This TCR beta chain was profiled in a study of T cell changes during pregnancy in multiple sclerosis. TCRdb's copy holds only in-frame clones and misses some; the assay was immunoSEQ multiplex PCR. The data show about 89,000 clones, about 93% seen once. Germline V lookup: CDR1 MDHEN, CDR2 SYDVKM. The CDR3 totals 12 residues. Trimming removed 2 bases from V and 9 bases from J; junction bases left unmatched: 4. The chain is built from TRBV28 and TRBJ2-7; TRBD2 matches 7 bases. The sequence was collected from a female donor in good health, enrolled as a control in a pregnancy study. The specimen was peripheral blood, collected after pregnancy. The CDR3 coding sequence is TGTGCCAGCAGTTTAGGGGGGGTTTGGCAGTACTTC. This gives the protein CASSLGGVWQYF.